Detailed here is one T cell receptor beta chain. Its target antigen remains unknown. The record has no base qualities; no much larger clone is one base away. The receptor library was made with PCR. Sequencing was carried out with an Illumina HiSeq 2000. TCRdb trimmed the raw reads at Q25, called clones with MiXCR and kept productive beta chains. Under each unique CDR3 protein, matching rows form one entry showing the most common genes and DNA. This sample gives about 19,000 distinct CDR3 sequences in total; 41% of them show up just once. Of the sample, less than 50% falls within the top ten clones. This entry is derived from a study of tumor-infiltrating lymphocytes in oesophageal squamous cell carcinoma listed by TCRdb under 2016. Trimming removed 4 bases from V and 8 bases from J; the gene matches leave 8 bases unexplained. CDR1 SGHTA and CDR2 FQGNSA are derived from the germline V gene. From the cysteine through the phenylalanine, the CDR3 covers 15 amino acids. The read is trimmed to its CDR3 DNA, 45 bases read in frame from base 1.

The clonotype was recovered from a male donor with esophageal squamous cell carcinoma. Material: esophageal tumor tissue. The sequence joins TRBV7-2 to TRBJ2-1; 10 nucleotides in the junction match TRBD2. CDR3 region: CASSYKREGRYEQFF. The nucleotide sequence reads TGTGCCAGCAGCTACAAGCGGGAGGGCCGTTATGAGCAGTTCTTC.